What follows is one T cell receptor beta chain and its context. The antigen this receptor binds is unknown. No base-level quality is on record; no much larger clone is a single base apart. CDR1 and CDR2 were assigned from the germline V gene as SGHRS and YFSETQ. The CDR3 measures 15 amino acids from cysteine to phenylalanine. Only the CDR3 portion is preserved as DNA: 45 bases, with reading frame beginning at the first base. The germline V end is reduced by 2 bases and the J end by 8 bases; junction bases left unmatched: 9. The method behind the library was 5' RACE. TCRdb shows the sequencer as Illumina HiSeq 2500. A second PCR of about 6 to 11 cycles was performed with a sample-barcoded 5' primer and a J-beta primer mix. A unique molecular identifier was introduced onto each TCR beta cDNA molecule by a template-switch 5' adaptor carrying 12 random nucleotides. Each sample yielded at least 3 million CDR3-containing paired-end reads. All of the RNA was converted into first-strand cDNA using the Mint cDNA synthesis kit, with a TRBC-specific oligonucleotide serving as the primer. After uracil-DNA glycosylase treatment, a first 18-cycle PCR used universal primers M1SS and BC2_uni_R on all cDNA. Turning to the authors' computational methods: Each sample was normalized by randomly selecting 1 million high-quality reads, each carrying a distinct molecular identifier. Reads with shared molecular identifiers were discarded instead of being binned into consensus sequences. MiTCR, set to a Q25 quality threshold and the strictest error-elimination algorithm, was used for CDR3 identification, clonotype clustering and error correction. A nonparametric unseen species model with Euler transformation was used to estimate a lower bound on total TCR beta diversity. TCRdb's own reprocessing of the public reads used fastp at Q25 and MiXCR and kept productive beta chains. Under each unique CDR3 protein, matching rows form one entry showing the most common genes and DNA. The V and J calls were determined by TCRdb, not by the authors. In this sample the table shows 550,000 to 750,000 distinct CDR3 sequences, 20% to 25% of which occur a single time. 3% to 4.5% of the sample goes to the ten largest clones.

Donors were a few dozen systemically healthy Caucasian individuals from Russia aged roughly 6 to 90 years. Roughly 9 milliliters of peripheral blood were drawn from each donor into EDTA-treated Vacutainer tubes. Ficoll-Paque density-gradient centrifugation was used to isolate PBMCs, with at least 6.5 million per sample. Trizol reagent was used to extract total RNA from PBMCs, with at least 5.5 micrograms per sample. Naive CD45RAhigh/CD27high T cell percentages were measured by flow cytometry on a PBMC aliquot from every donor. The data stem from a study of blood T cells in healthy people across ages (dated by TCRdb to the mid-2010s). In terms of the full investigation: Template switching captured roughly one uniquely barcoded TCR beta cDNA molecule per two T cells in model experiments. Donors were grouped into four age groups: young (average approximately 16 years), middle-aged (over 35), aged (62) and long-lived (around 82). Using deep sequencing normalized with unique cDNA molecular identifiers, the study measured how TCR beta repertoire diversity changes with age. For two donors (one aged 18 to 30 and one aged 80 or older), the study analyzed two additional independent replicas of 1 million unique cDNA reads from the same blood draw. To avoid experimental bias, donors of different ages were randomly spread across the sequencing lanes. The research as a whole found: There was a strong correlation between observed TCR beta diversity and the percentage of naive T cells measured by flow cytometry. Observed TCR beta diversity per million T cells fell roughly linearly with age, and a significant reduction was already apparent by age about 38. Since profiling was done on bulk unsorted PBMCs, naive and antigen-experienced compartments could not be conclusively compared. Compared with the aged group, more naive CD4+ T cells, fewer expanded clones and increased TCR diversity were shown by the long-lived group, suggesting age selection. Estimates of total diversity based on one million sequenced T cells were regarded as lower bounds and as underestimates. Donor CMV infection status was unknown, potentially confounding age-related changes in expanded clonotypes.

The rearrangement joined TRBV5-1 to TRBJ2-1, with TRBD1 identical over 8 junction bases. This clonotype was sampled from a man between 65 and 80 years old in good health. Sequenced: blood. The nucleotide sequence reads as follows: TGCGCCAGCAGCTTATCAGGACAGGGTTTCGATGAGCAGTTCTTC. Its coded protein is CASSLSGQGFDEQFF.